This record looks at one TCR beta chain sequence and its context. This record belongs to a study of healthy donors' naive CD4 and CD8 T cells. TCR libraries were built from 500 to 600 ng of total RNA by linear amplification. TCRdb re-analysed the reads in MiXCR, keeping a single row per CDR3 protein. The data show about 180,000 distinct CDR3 sequences, about 70% seen once. Specimen: naive CD4+ and CD8+ T cells sorted from blood, pooled from several donors. The TCR sequence derives from a pool of human donors in good health; the sample pools cells from several healthy donors.

CDR3 DNA sequence: TGTGCCAGTAGTATGTGGACGCCGGGCAATGAGCAGTTCTTC. This codes for CASSMWTPGNEQFF. The chain joins TRBV19 to TRBJ2-1; D remains ambiguous. V lost 3 bases and J 6 bases, leaving 12 bases between the germline ends. Looked up from germline, CDR1 is LNHDA and CDR2 is SQIVND (reference sequence). The CDR3 spans 14 residues.